The 23 T cell receptor beta chains reported below all come from one sample, sequenced in a study of blood T cell repertoires in COVID-19. Profiling relied on immunoSEQ multiplex PCR, and the TCRdb table lists in-frame clones only, not all of them. The top ten clones hold roughly three fifths of a sample with tens of thousands of clones, approximately 88% of them seen once. Sequenced input: peripheral blood. The receptors here all came from an older man with acute or convalescent COVID-19.

Only one count was recorded for this clone. The chain has TRBV12-5 and TRBJ1-5; no clear D. Germline lookup yields CDR1 LGHNT and CDR2 FRNRAP. The CDR3 contains 13 residues. V was cut by 1 base and J by 7 bases, with 8 bases left in between. In DNA form, the CDR3 reads TGTGCTAGTGGTTTGGGGGCCCAACAGCCCCAGCATTTT. Amino acid sequence: CASGLGAQQPQHF.

The rearrangement joins TRBV6-5 to TRBJ1-5, with D tentatively TRBD1 (5 bases). This CDR3 comprises 15 residues. Trimming took off 0 bases at V and 9 bases at J, with 15 bases between the two ends. Germline lookup yields CDR1 MNHEY and CDR2 SVGAGI. CDR3 protein: CASSYSRVGGSPQHF. For the CDR3, the DNA is TGTGCCAGCAGTTACTCACGGGTGGGGGGGTCGCCCCAGCATTTT.

The chain employs TRBV27 and TRBJ1-6; D is possibly TRBD1 (5 bases). V lost 2 bases and J lost 10, with 15 bases in between. CDR3 length: 15 residues. Germline V gene sequence: CDR1 MNHEY, CDR2 SMNVEV (reference sequence). CDR3 nucleotides: TGTGCCAGCAGTTTAAGACGTGGAGGGGAGTCACCCCTCCACTTT. Its translation is CASSLRRGGESPLHF.

The chain employs TRBV5-4 and TRBJ1-1, with D perhaps matching TRBD1 (6 bases). CDR1 is SGHNT, CDR2 YYREEE, per germline (reference sequence). The ends were cut back, 4 bases at V and 0 bases at J, with 19 bases in the middle. This CDR3 is built from 17 residues. This chain's CDR3 is CASSRFRDTFLNTEAFF. CDR3 DNA sequence: TGTGCCAGCAGCCGGTTTCGGGACACCTTTTTGAACACTGAAGCTTTCTTT.

The V and J genes are TRBV7-9 and TRBJ1-2; tentative D call: TRBD1 (5 bases). In germline, CDR1 is SEHNR, CDR2 FQNEAQ (reference sequence). The CDR3 totals 15 residues. The V end was cut by 4 bases, the J end by 8 bases, with 20 bases between. CDR3 in DNA: TGTGCCAGCAGCTCGGAACCCTACCCTGGGGCAGGCTACACCTTC. Protein product: CASSSEPYPGAGYTF.

This rearrangement joins TRBV15 to TRBJ2-3; D is uncertain. The CDR3 extends over 14 amino acids. V was pared by 4 bases and J by 3 bases, with 11 bases between. The germline CDR1 and CDR2 sequences are LNHNV and YYDKDF (reference sequence). In nucleotides, the CDR3 is TGTGCCACCAGCACCGAATACTCGACAGATACGCAGTATTTT. Protein product: CATSTEYSTDTQYF. Full variable domain (missing parts from reference TRBV15 and TRBJ2-3): DAMVIQNPRYQVTQFGKPVTLSCSQTLNHNVMYWYQQKSSQAPKLLFHYYDKDFNNEADTPDNFQSRRPNTSFCFLDIRSPGLGDTAMYLCATSTEYSTDTQYFGPGTRLTVL.

The rearrangement joins TRBV30 to TRBJ2-7; maybe TRBD2 (5 bases). V was cut by 1 base and J by 0 bases, with 13 bases left in between. CDR3 length: 15 amino acids. In germline, CDR1 is GTSNPN, CDR2 SVGIG (reference sequence). CDR3 DNA sequence: TGTGCCTGGAGTGGCGGGCAGCCGCTCTCCTACGAGCAGTACTTC. Translation gives CAWSGGQPLSYEQYF.

The rearrangement uses TRBV11-2 and TRBJ1-6; TRBD1 aligns across 8 bases. V was pared by 0 bases and J by 8 bases, with 3 bases of the junction left unmatched. This CDR3 contains 15 residues. From germline, CDR1 is SGHAT and CDR2 FQNNGV. The CDR3 DNA reads TGTGCCAGCAGCTTAGAACAGGGGGTTCATTCACCCCTCCACTTT. This encodes CASSLEQGVHSPLHF.

The chain combines TRBV28 with TRBJ1-6; TRBD1 matches 8 bases. Germline assignment: CDR1 MDHEN and CDR2 SYDVKM. V lost 5 bases, J lost 9 bases, and 9 bases stayed unmatched. The CDR3 runs to 15 residues. The CDR3, as DNA: TGTGCCAGCAGTCCCCCGGACAGGGATCGTTCACCCCTCCACTTT. Translated, it gives CASSPPDRDRSPLHF.

V is TRBV29-1 and J is TRBJ1-1, with D tentatively TRBD1 (6 bases). V lost 3 bases, J lost 6 bases, and 11 bases lay in between. This CDR3 has 12 residues. The V gene's germline CDR1 is SQVTM and CDR2 ANQGSEA. CDR3 nucleotide sequence: TGCAGCGTTGACCTCCAGGGGTCTGAAGCTTTCTTT. It encodes CSVDLQGSEAFF. The full variable domain, completed using reference TRBV29-1 and TRBJ1-1, is SAVISQKPSRDICQRGTSLTIQCQVDSQVTMMFWYRQQPGQSLTLIATANQGSEATYESGFVIDKFPISRPNLTFSTLTVSNMSPEDSSIYLCSVDLQGSEAFFGQGTRLTVV.

The V and J genes are TRBV6-5 and TRBJ1-3; D gene unclear. The V end lost 0 bases, the J end lost 1 base, and 7 bases lay between the germline ends. CDR3 length: 15 amino acids. CDR1 is MNHEY and CDR2 is SVGAGI in the germline V gene. CDR3 residues: CASSYSTGSGNTIYF. CDR3 DNA sequence: TGTGCCAGCAGTTACTCGACGGGGTCTGGAAACACCATATATTTT.

V and J are TRBV30 and TRBJ2-5; D is possibly TRBD2 (5 bases). The CDR3 length is 15 residues. Germline values: CDR1 GTSNPN, CDR2 SVGIG (reference sequence). The V and J ends lost 0 bases and 1 base respectively, with 12 bases between them. CDR3 in DNA: TGTGCCTGGAGTGTTACTAGTCCATCCCAAGAGACCCAGTACTTC. Protein sequence: CAWSVTSPSQETQYF.

The V call is TRBV7-6, the J call TRBJ2-2; the match to TRBD1 covers 9 bases. CDR3 length: 18 amino acids. Looked up from germline, CDR1 is SGHVS and CDR2 is FNYEAQ. V was pared by 5 bases and J by 3 bases, with 13 bases of the junction left unmatched. The CDR3 sequence: CASSQQPPGQGHTGELFF. The CDR3 nucleotides are TGTGCCAGCAGCCAACAACCCCCGGGACAGGGACACACCGGGGAGCTGTTTTTT.

The CDR3 here is CASSVTSGPYNEQFF. For the CDR3, the DNA is TGTGCCAGCAGCGTGACTAGCGGGCCCTACAATGAGCAGTTCTTC. This chain uses TRBV9 with TRBJ2-1, with 10 nucleotides matching TRBD2. J was trimmed by 2 bases and V by 2 bases; bases with no gene match: 1. From germline, CDR1 is SGDLS and CDR2 YYNGEE. The CDR3 runs to 15 residues.

V is TRBV3-1 (or the pseudogene TRBV3-2) and J is TRBJ2-1, with 12 positions matching TRBD2. Germline-derived CDR1 and CDR2 are LGHDT and YNNKEL (reference sequence). The CDR3 is 15 residues long. Unmatched junction bases numbered 6, after V lost 5 bases and J lost 7 bases. The CDR3 region has the DNA TGTGCCAGCAGCATGACTAGCGGGAGATTTAATGAGCAGTTCTTC. Its translation is CASSMTSGRFNEQFF.

This sequence joins TRBV27 and TRBJ1-6, with D hard to call. The germline V gene has CDR1 MNHEY and CDR2 SMNVEV (reference sequence). The V and J ends lost 2 bases and 7 bases respectively, with 12 bases between them. This CDR3 has 15 residues. CDR3 DNA sequence: TGTGCCAGCAGTTTACAGGCAGGCCACAATTCACCCCTCCACTTT. Its protein is CASSLQAGHNSPLHF.

This chain connects TRBV3-1 (or the pseudogene TRBV3-2) to TRBJ2-6; tentative D call: TRBD1 (5 bases). CDR1 and CDR2 from the germline V gene are LGHDT and YNNKEL (reference sequence). The CDR3 length is 17 residues. Trimming took off 1 base at V and 0 bases at J, with 10 bases between the two ends. Here the CDR3 reads CASSQAAGLSGANVLTF. CDR3 sequence (DNA): TGTGCCAGCAGCCAAGCCGCAGGGCTCTCTGGGGCCAACGTCCTGACTTTC.

This sequence joins TRBV21-1 and TRBJ2-3; the D call of TRBD1 is as the table states it, not checked on the DNA. TRBV21-1 counts as a pseudogene. CDR3 length: 15 residues. In DNA, the CDR3 is TGTGCCAGCAGCAAAAGTAAAGGGGAAGCAGATACGCAGTATTTT. Residues: CASSKSKGEADTQYF.

The chain uses TRBV7-3 and TRBJ2-5, with D possibly matching TRBD2 (5 bases). Trimming took off 5 bases at V and 5 bases at J, with 15 bases between the two ends. The CDR3 spans 14 residues. The germline V gene encodes CDR1 SGHTA and CDR2 FQGTGA. CDR3 amino acids: CASSPSGFGETQYF. In DNA, the CDR3 is TGTGCCAGCAGCCCATCGGGGTTCGGGGAGACCCAGTACTTC.

This clone was picked up one time. The chain uses TRBV7-2 and TRBJ2-7; the D gene is possibly TRBD1 (5 bases). The CDR3 runs 15 residues. CDR1 SGHTA and CDR2 FQGNSA come from the germline V gene. Trimming shortened V by 5 bases and J by 0 bases, and 14 bases separated the two germline ends. In DNA form, the CDR3 reads TGTGCCAGCAGCCCCGGGTGGGGCACCTCCTACGAGCAGTACTTC. Translated: CASSPGWGTSYEQYF. Variable domain in full (rest from reference TRBV7-2 and TRBJ2-7): GAGVSQSPSNKVTEKGKDVELRCDPISGHTALYWYRQSLGQGLEFLIYFQGNSAPDKSGLPSDRFSAERTGGSVSTLTIQRTQQEDSAVYLCASSPGWGTSYEQYFGPGTRLTVT.

This chain links TRBV6-5 with TRBJ1-4; a possible D gene is TRBD1 (5 bases). The CDR3 is 15 amino acids. The V end lost 0 bases, the J end lost 0 bases, and 5 bases lay between the germline ends. Per germline, CDR1 MNHEY and CDR2 SVGAGI. The CDR3 nucleotides read TGTGCCAGCAGTTACTCGGGGCCAACTAATGAAAAACTGTTTTTT. This gives the protein CASSYSGPTNEKLFF.

This clone was seen a single time. The chain links TRBV20-1 to TRBJ1-2, with D unclear. Trimming stripped 5 bases from V and 2 bases from J, with 6 bases between. This CDR3 spans 11 amino acids. The V gene's germline CDR1 is DFQATT and CDR2 SNEGSKA (reference sequence). As DNA, the CDR3 is TGCAGTGCTGAGCCCAACTATGGCTACACCTTC. Amino acid sequence: CSAEPNYGYTF.

This clone came up a few times. The chain links TRBV7-3 to TRBJ2-7, with 14 bases aligning to TRBD2. Germline V lookup: CDR1 SGHTA, CDR2 FQGTGA. There are 15 residues in the CDR3. V shed 5 bases, J shed 3 bases, and the junction held 3 bases outside the gene matches. The CDR3 nucleotides are TGTGCCAGCAGCCCTGGGACTAGCGGGAGCTACGAGCAGTACTTC. Amino acids: CASSPGTSGSYEQYF.